These 10 T cell receptor beta chains originate from one sample sequenced in a study of blood T cells in healthy people across ages. PCR was performed a second time for about 7 to 11 cycles using a sample-barcoded 5' primer and a J-beta primer mix. TCRdb reanalysed the 5' RACE reads using MiXCR and keeps one entry per CDR3 protein. Among around 500,000 distinct CDR3 sequences, around a quarter were seen once, and the ten largest hold under 4.5%. Another study also made use of these data, one on T cells of mothers and their children.

The sample consisted of blood. The source of these receptors is a boy between 2 and 10 years old in good health.

J is TRBJ2-1 and V is TRBV29-1; D gene ambiguous. The CDR3 spans 13 residues. Germline loops: CDR1 SQVTM, CDR2 ANQGSEA. Trimming removed 4 bases from V and 0 bases from J, with 7 bases in between. The CDR3 nucleotides are TGCAGCGTTGCGGCGGCCTCCTACAATGAGCAGTTCTTC. The encoded protein is CSVAAASYNEQFF.

In its sample, this clonotype was seen a few times. The gene calls are TRBV6-2 or TRBV6-3 and TRBJ1-1; D gene uncertain. CDR3 length: 13 residues. Germline V lookup: CDR1 MNHEY, CDR2 SVGEGT. V dropped 5 bases and J dropped 3 bases, with 10 bases sitting between them. The CDR3, as DNA: TGTGCCAGCAGTCCCGGTGGCCACACTGAAGCTTTCTTT. This gives the protein CASSPGGHTEAFF.

This chain links TRBV29-1 with TRBJ2-5; D is tentatively TRBD1 or TRBD2 (5 bases each). V lost 4 bases and J 5 bases, leaving 14 bases between the germline ends. The CDR3 runs to 13 residues. CDR1 SQVTM and CDR2 ANQGSEA come from the germline V gene. CDR3 residues: CSVVGGGAETQYF. CDR3 sequence (DNA): TGCAGCGTTGTAGGTGGGGGTGCGGAGACCCAGTACTTC.

This clonotype has a handful of counts. In nucleotides, the CDR3 is TGTGCCAGCAGTTACCCGTCCAGGAACGAAGAGACCCAGTACTTC. This encodes CASSYPSRNEETQYF. The V call is TRBV6-6, the J call TRBJ2-5, with no clear D. The CDR3 has 15 amino acids. Trimming removed 2 bases from V and 3 bases from J, with 13 bases in between. Germline V CDR1 and CDR2: MNHNY, SVGAGI (reference sequence).

In this sample, this clonotype turned up once. The chain's CDR3 is CASSFHGEQFF. CDR3 DNA sequence: TGCGCCAGCAGCTTCCATGGTGAGCAGTTCTTC. The genes are TRBV4-1 and TRBJ2-1; D call uncertain. Germline CDR1 is MGHRA and CDR2 is YSYEKL. Trimming removed 5 bases from V and 9 bases from J, with 8 bases in between. The CDR3 has 11 residues.

This clonotype was recorded a few times. V is TRBV5-1 and J is TRBJ1-2; D is undetermined. Germline CDR1 and CDR2: SGHRS and YFSETQ. The CDR3 runs 14 residues. The V end lost 2 bases, the J end lost 4 bases, and 12 bases lay between the germline ends. CDR3 nucleotide sequence: TGCGCCAGCAGCTTAAAGGGAAGAGTCTATGGCTACACCTTC. Translated, it gives CASSLKGRVYGYTF.

In this sample, this clonotype turned up a few times. This chain joins TRBV5-1 and TRBJ2-1; TRBD1 might be the D (6 bases). The ends were cut back, 5 bases at V and 4 bases at J, with 16 bases in the middle. The CDR3 consists of 15 residues. The V gene's germline CDR1 is SGHRS and CDR2 YFSETQ. CDR3 nucleotide sequence: TGCGCCAGCAGTGCAGACACGGGACAATACAATGAGCAGTTCTTC. Protein sequence: CASSADTGQYNEQFF.

This clonotype turned up a few times. J is TRBJ2-5 and V is TRBV12-3 or TRBV12-4, with D hard to call. V dropped 3 bases and J dropped 2 bases, with 13 bases sitting between them. This CDR3 comprises 15 residues. In DNA form, the CDR3 reads TGTGCCAGCAGTTTGTCGGCAAATCAGCAAGAGACCCAGTACTTC. Residues: CASSLSANQQETQYF.

This clonotype was picked up a small number of times. J is TRBJ2-7 and V is TRBV15, with a weak D call TRBD1 (5 bases). Germline CDR1 is LNHNV and CDR2 is YYDKDF (reference sequence). CDR3 length: 15 residues. Trimming took 0 bases from V and 5 from J, leaving 14 bases between them. As DNA, the CDR3 is TGTGCCACCAGCAGAGAGTGGCAGGGCGGTCACGAGCAGTACTTC. Translating it yields CATSREWQGGHEQYF.

Concerning this clonotype itself: One base away lies a much larger clone, so this may be a sequencing read error. J is TRBJ2-5 and V is TRBV6-1; D is possibly TRBD1 or TRBD2 (5 bases each). The CDR3 is 12 residues long. Germline V gives CDR1 MNHNS, CDR2 SASEGT. The DNA of the CDR3 is TGTGCCAGCACCGAGGGGCGCGACGAGCAGTGCTTC. Translating it yields CASTEGRDEQCF.